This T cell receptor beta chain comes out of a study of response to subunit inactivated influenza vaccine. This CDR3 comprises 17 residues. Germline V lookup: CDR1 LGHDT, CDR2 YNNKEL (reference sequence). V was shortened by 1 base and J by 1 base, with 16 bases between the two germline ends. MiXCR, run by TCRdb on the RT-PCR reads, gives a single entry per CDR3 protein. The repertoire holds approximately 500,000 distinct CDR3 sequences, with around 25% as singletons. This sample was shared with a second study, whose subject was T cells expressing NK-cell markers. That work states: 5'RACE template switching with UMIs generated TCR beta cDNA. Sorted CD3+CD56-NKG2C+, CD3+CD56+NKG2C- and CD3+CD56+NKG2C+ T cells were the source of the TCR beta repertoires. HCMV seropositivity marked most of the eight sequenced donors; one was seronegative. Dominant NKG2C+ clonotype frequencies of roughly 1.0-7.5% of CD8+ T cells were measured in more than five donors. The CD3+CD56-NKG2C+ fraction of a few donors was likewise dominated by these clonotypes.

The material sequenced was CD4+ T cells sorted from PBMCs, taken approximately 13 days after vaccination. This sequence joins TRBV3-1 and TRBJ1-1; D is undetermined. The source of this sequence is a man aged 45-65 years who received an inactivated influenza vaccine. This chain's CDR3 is CASSQVLGRHRNTEAFF. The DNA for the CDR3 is TGTGCCAGCAGCCAAGTTTTGGGAAGACACCGGAACACTGAAGCTTTCTTT.